This is a list of T cell receptor beta chains from one sample in a study of somatic mutations in cytotoxic T cells in rheumatoid arthritis. Produced via immunoSEQ multiplex PCR; TCRdb's table is partial and in-frame only. The data contain thousands of clones, roughly 76% of them singletons. The sample was CD8+ T cells sorted from blood. The receptors here all came from a woman aged 45-60 years in good health. Each CDR3 is given with its conserved first and last residue. The order of the fields is clone size, J gene, D gene, V gene, CDR3 DNA, CDR3 protein. A D gene is named only where the DNA matches it firmly. Size values are once, few and many counts, or a class for expanded clones, and some rows have none.

.	TRBJ2-7	.	TRBV7-9	TGTGCCAGCAGCTCCTTAGACAGAGAATTATCATACGAGCAGTACTTC	CASSSLDRELSYEQYF
.	TRBJ1-1	TRBD1	TRBV27	TGTGCCAGCAGTCCCCCTTGGACAGGGGGCAATTATGAAGCTTTCTTT	CASSPPWTGGNYEAFF
.	TRBJ1-5	.	TRBV4-1	TGCGCCAGCAGCCAAGAATCCGGGGATTATAGCAATCAGCCCCAGCATTTT	CASSQESGDYSNQPQHF
.	TRBJ1-1	.	TRBV6-1	TGTGCCAGCGGGCAGGGCCTCGTGGGGGGCACTGAAGCTTTCTTT	CASGQGLVGGTEAFF
.	TRBJ1-1	TRBD1	TRBV5-1	TGCGCCAGCGGTACGACAGGGGGAGAAGCTTTCTTT	CASGTTGGEAFF
.	TRBJ2-7	.	TRBV5-5	TGTGCCAGCAGCTCCCCTCTAGCGGTCCAGGGGACCTACGAGCAGTACTTC	CASSSPLAVQGTYEQYF
.	TRBJ1-4	.	TRBV4-1	TGCGCCAGCAGCCAAGCGTGGGGGGATGAAAAACTGTTTTTT	CASSQAWGDEKLFF
once	TRBJ2-7	TRBD1	TRBV7-9	TGTGCCAGCAGCGACGACAGGGCTTATGCCTACGAGCAGTACTTC	CASSDDRAYAYEQYF
once	TRBJ2-3	TRBD2	TRBV7-3	TGTGCCAGCAGCTTATCGGGACTAGGGGATACGCAGTATTTT	CASSLSGLGDTQYF
.	TRBJ2-3	.	TRBV30	TGTGCCTGGAGTGAAACGGGGTGGGTTCACTGCACAGATACGCAGTATTTT	CAWSETGWVHCTDTQYF
once	TRBJ2-7	TRBD1	TRBV5-4	TGTGCCAGCAGCTTGGACAGGGGTAACTACGAGCAGTACTTC	CASSLDRGNYEQYF
once	TRBJ1-1	.	TRBV7-6	TGTGCCAGCAGCCCCAGGGGACCCGGAACTGAAGCTTTCTTT	CASSPRGPGTEAFF
.	TRBJ2-7	.	TRBV9	TGTGCCAGCAGCGTACTGGCCATATCGGAGGGGGCCCACGAGCAGTACTTC	CASSVLAISEGAHEQYF
few	TRBJ2-5	TRBD2	TRBV7-2	TGTGCCAGCAGCCCTTTGATTGGACTAGAACAAGAGACCCAGTACTTC	CASSPLIGLEQETQYF
.	TRBJ2-7	.	TRBV2	TGTGCCAGCATGGGGGACAACTACGAGCAGTACTTC	CASMGDNYEQYF
.	TRBJ2-1	TRBD1	TRBV5-1	TGCGCCAGCAGCTTGGTAAGCAGGGGGCATGAGGATTTCTACAATGAGCAGTTCTTC	CASSLVSRGHEDFYNEQFF
.	TRBJ2-1	TRBD1	TRBV5-1	TGCGCCAGCAGGGAGGGACAGGGGGTCAGATTGCGGCAGTTCTTC	CASREGQGVRLRQFF
few	TRBJ2-7	TRBD1	TRBV30	TGTGCCTGGGGGACCGGGACAGGGGATCAAAAGCAGTACTTC	CAWGTGTGDQKQYF
once	TRBJ2-7	.	TRBV28	TGTGCCAGCAGCGGATGGGTCAGGGCCTACGAGCAGTACTTC	CASSGWVRAYEQYF
.	TRBJ2-3	TRBD1	TRBV11-2	TGTGCCAGCAGCTTAGGTCTCGGGCGGGGACAGGCCACAGATACGCAGTATTTT	CASSLGLGRGQATDTQYF
.	TRBJ1-1	.	TRBV4-2	TGTGCCAGCAGCCACCTACAGGGAGAGAACACTGAAGCTTTCTTT	CASSHLQGENTEAFF
few	TRBJ2-7	.	TRBV7-6	TGTGCCAGCAGCTTAACAGACTCCTACGAGCAGTACTTC	CASSLTDSYEQYF
.	TRBJ1-2	.	TRBV9	TGTGCCAGCAGCGTAGATCGGGACTTAAACTATGGCTACACCTTC	CASSVDRDLNYGYTF
.	TRBJ1-2	.	TRBV10-3	TGTGCCATCAGTGAGTCGAGTCAGGGAAGGGTATATGGCTACACCTTC	CAISESSQGRVYGYTF
.	TRBJ1-1	.	TRBV21-1	TGTGCCAGCCAGGGGCGCGGGCCAGGCCCGAGGACTGAAGCTTTCTTT	CASQGRGPGPRTEAFF
.	TRBJ1-2	TRBD1	TRBV19	TGTGCCACCCGGACAGGGGACTATGGCTACACCTTC	CATRTGDYGYTF
.	TRBJ2-3	.	TRBV5-1	TGCGCCAGCAGCTTGACATATGGAGATACGCAGTATTTT	CASSLTYGDTQYF
once	TRBJ2-3	TRBD1	TRBV7-9	TGTGCCAGCAGCTTAGCGAAGGACAGGGGAGGCACAGATACGCAGTATTTT	CASSLAKDRGGTDTQYF
.	TRBJ1-1	TRBD1	TRBV5-6	TGTGCCAGCAGTTTAGGACAGGGGCGTTGGTGGGGATTT	CASSLGQGRWWGF
.	TRBJ2-7	TRBD1	TRBV29-1	TGCAGCGTTGGCGGACAGGAACTTAACTACGAGCAGTACTTC	CSVGGQELNYEQYF
medium-sized	TRBJ1-6	TRBD1	TRBV18	TGTGCCAGCTCACCTAGGAACCCACGGACAGGGGGCTATAATTCACCCCTCCACTTT	CASSPRNPRTGGYNSPLHF
.	TRBJ2-7	TRBD1	TRBV7-2	TGTGCCAGCAGCCGCGGGACAGGGGATGGATACGAGCAGTACTTC	CASSRGTGDGYEQYF
medium-sized	TRBJ2-7	.	TRBV30	TGTGCCTGGAGGGTCGACAGTTACGAGCAGTACTTC	CAWRVDSYEQYF
.	TRBJ1-4	.	TRBV2	TGTGCCAGCAGTGAGGGCAGGGTGGGAGAAAAACTGTTTTTT	CASSEGRVGEKLFF
few	TRBJ2-7	TRBD1	TRBV4-1	TGCGCCAGCAGCCTCGACAGGGCCTACGAGCAGTACTTC	CASSLDRAYEQYF
.	TRBJ2-7	.	TRBV5-6	TGTGCCAGCAGCTTTTCGTCGGGGGTCGAGCAGTACTTC	CASSFSSGVEQYF
.	TRBJ2-7	TRBD1	TRBV13	TGTGCCAGCAGCCCCGGGACAGGATCCTCCTACGAGCAGTACTTC	CASSPGTGSSYEQYF
.	TRBJ1-1	.	TRBV15	TGTGCCACCAGCAGAGGGGTGTCAGGGGAAATTGACACTGAAGCTTTCTTT	CATSRGVSGEIDTEAFF
.	TRBJ2-2	TRBD2	TRBV6-1	TGTGCCAGCAGTGTGCTAGCGGGGTCCGGGGAGCTGTTTTTT	CASSVLAGSGELFF